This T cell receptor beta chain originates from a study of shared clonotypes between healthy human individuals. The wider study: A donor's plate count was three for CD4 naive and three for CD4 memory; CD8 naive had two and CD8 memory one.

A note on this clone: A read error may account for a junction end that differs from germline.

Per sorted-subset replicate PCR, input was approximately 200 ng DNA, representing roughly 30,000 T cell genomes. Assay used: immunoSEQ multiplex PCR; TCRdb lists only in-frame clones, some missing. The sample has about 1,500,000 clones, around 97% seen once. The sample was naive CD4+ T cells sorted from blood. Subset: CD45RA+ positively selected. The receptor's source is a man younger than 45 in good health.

The CDR3 nucleotides read TGTGCCAGCAGCTTAGACTCTCTACTAGCGGTAGCCTTC. Translating it yields CASSLDSLLAVAF. The V gene is TRBV11-2, the J gene TRBJ2-7; the match to TRBD2 covers 8 bases. Germline V lookup: CDR1 SGHAT, CDR2 FQNNGV. CDR3 length: 13 residues.